These 32 T cell receptor beta chains came from one sample sequenced in a study of T cell repertoires in cytomegalovirus infection. TCRdb re-derived calls from the reads in MiXCR, one entry per CDR3 protein. The sample consists of about 140,000 distinct CDR3 sequences, roughly 6% of them appearing once. The sample comprised PBMCs. These receptors originate from a human donor in good health (CMV status not recorded). Some clones in this sample may be carry-over from other donors' samples.

This clonotype was counted many times. The V call is TRBV7-2, the J call TRBJ2-7; D is perhaps TRBD1 (6 bases). The CDR3 is made up of 12 amino acids. The V and J ends lost 5 bases and 3 bases respectively, with 8 bases between them. The germline V gene has CDR1 SGHTA and CDR2 FQGNSA. CDR3 sequence: CASSQTGYEQYF. The CDR3 bases are TGTGCCAGCAGCCAGACAGGCTACGAGCAGTACTTC.

The table lists this clonotype with many counts. The chain joins TRBV19 to TRBJ2-3; D is ambiguous. With 9 bases removed from V and 0 bases from J, the gap between germline ends came to 13 bases. Looked up from germline, CDR1 is LNHDA and CDR2 is SQIVND (reference sequence). The CDR3 is made up of 14 amino acids. The DNA of the CDR3 is TGTGCCAGCTCCCCAGCGACTAGCACAGATACGCAGTATTTT. It translates to CASSPATSTDTQYF.

This clonotype was picked up many times. The V and J genes are TRBV7-7 and TRBJ2-5; unclear D gene. V dropped 1 base and J dropped 4 bases, with 10 bases sitting between them. Germline assignment: CDR1 SSHAT and CDR2 FNYEAQ (reference sequence). CDR3 length equals 14 residues. The CDR3 sequence is CASSLGAVLETQYF. In nucleotides, the CDR3 is TGTGCCAGCAGCTTAGGTGCGGTGCTAGAGACCCAGTACTTC.

This clonotype was seen repeatedly, ten times or more. The V gene is TRBV6-1, the J gene TRBJ2-3; D not resolved. Germline V lookup: CDR1 MNHNS, CDR2 SASEGT. The CDR3 spans 13 residues. Trimming shortened V by 0 bases and J by 6 bases, and 7 bases separated the two germline ends. CDR3 DNA sequence: TGTGCCAGCAGTGAAGCGCCTCGGGATACGCAGTATTTT. It translates to CASSEAPRDTQYF.

This clonotype was seen repeatedly, ten times or more. This chain joins TRBV7-2 and TRBJ1-5, with D possibly being TRBD1 (5 bases). CDR1 is SGHTA and CDR2 is FQGNSA in the germline V gene. Trimming cost V 7 bases and J 10 bases, with 17 bases left between them. CDR3 length: 13 amino acids. The CDR3 coding sequence is TGTGCCAGCACCCCCGGAGGGGAGTATCCCCAGCATTTT. Its protein is CASTPGGEYPQHF.

This clonotype came up many times. This chain uses TRBV7-2 with TRBJ1-5, with TRBD1 matching 7 bases. The CDR3 is 15 amino acids. Germline CDR1 reads SGHTA; CDR2 reads FQGNSA. V lost 6 bases to trimming and J lost 5 bases; unmatched junction nucleotides: 10. The DNA of the CDR3 is TGTGCCAGCAGTTCCGCGACAGGGTTCGATCAGCCCCAGCATTTT. This codes for CASSSATGFDQPQHF.

This clonotype has a count of ten or more. The chain carries TRBV7-2 and TRBJ2-2, with 8 nucleotides matching TRBD2. The CDR3 covers 15 residues. Germline V gives CDR1 SGHTA, CDR2 FQGNSA. V was pared by 2 bases and J by 5 bases, with 4 bases of the junction left unmatched. For the CDR3, the DNA is TGTGCCAGCAGCTTAAACGGGGGGGATACCGGGGAGCTGTTTTTT. Translation: CASSLNGGDTGELFF. Variable domain in full (rest from reference TRBV7-2 and TRBJ2-2): GAGVSQSPSNKVTEKGKDVELRCDPISGHTALYWYRQSLGQGLEFLIYFQGNSAPDKSGLPSDRFSAERTGGSVSTLTIQRTQQEDSAVYLCASSLNGGDTGELFFGEGSRLTVL.

The rearrangement uses TRBV6-2 or TRBV6-3 and TRBJ2-7; D unresolved. Trimming pared 0 bases from V and 12 bases from J, leaving 15 bases between. The CDR3 is 13 amino acids. Germline V gives CDR1 MNHEY, CDR2 SVGEGT. For the CDR3, the DNA is TGTGCCAGCAGTTACTCTCCCCCCGGCTGGGCGTACTTC. Protein: CASSYSPPGWAYF.

This clonotype was detected only a few times. The chain joins TRBV20-1 to TRBJ1-2; TRBD1 is a possible D gene (5 bases). The V end was cut by 0 bases, the J end by 7 bases, with 15 bases between. The CDR3 consists of 14 residues. Looked up from germline, CDR1 is DFQATT and CDR2 is SNEGSKA (reference sequence). The CDR3 sequence: CSARDRRGVGGYTF. The CDR3, as DNA: TGCAGTGCTAGAGATCGAAGAGGGGTCGGTGGCTACACCTTC.

This clonotype was observed at least ten times. The DNA for the CDR3 is TGTGCCAGCAGTTTGACTAGCGGGGGTACCCGGAGAGAGCAGTTCTTC. Translating it yields CASSLTSGGTRREQFF. The J gene is TRBJ2-1, the V gene TRBV6-1, with 12 bases identical to TRBD2. The ends lost 5 bases at V and 10 bases at J; junction bases unmatched: 12. CDR1 is MNHNS, CDR2 SASEGT, per germline. This CDR3 is 16 amino acids long.

This clonotype was detected ten times or more. The CDR3 reads CASSLLASSYEQYF. CDR3 nucleotide sequence: TGTGCCAGCAGCTTACTCGCGAGCTCCTACGAGCAGTACTTC. The rearrangement uses TRBV7-2 and TRBJ2-7; no firm D call. The V gene's germline CDR1 is SGHTA and CDR2 FQGNSA. With 2 bases removed from V and 0 bases from J, the gap between germline ends came to 8 bases. The CDR3 has 14 residues.

J is TRBJ1-2 and V is TRBV2; unclear D gene. This CDR3 has 13 residues. The germline gives CDR1 SNHLY, CDR2 FYNNEI. V was trimmed by 6 bases and J by 2 bases, leaving 10 bases between them. This chain's CDR3 is CASSAGLNYGYTF. CDR3 in DNA: TGTGCCAGCAGCGCCGGACTGAACTATGGCTACACCTTC.

This clonotype has ten or more counts. The gene calls are TRBV6-5 and TRBJ1-1, with D possibly being TRBD1 (6 bases). Trimming took 6 bases from V and 4 from J, leaving 15 bases between them. Germline V gene sequence: CDR1 MNHEY, CDR2 SVGAGI. This CDR3 is built from 14 residues. The CDR3 loop reads CASRLQGGGTEAFF. The CDR3, as DNA: TGTGCCAGCAGATTACAGGGTGGGGGCACTGAAGCTTTCTTT.

Many counts were recorded for this clonotype. Compared with germline, one end of the junction differs, possibly owing to a read error. CDR3 sequence reads: CASNQGSSEQYF. DNA of the CDR3: TGTGCCAGCAACCAGGGGTCCTCCGAGCAGTACTTC. The genes are TRBV5-4 and TRBJ2-7; tentatively, D is TRBD1 (6 bases). Germline V lookup: CDR1 SGHNT, CDR2 YYREEE (reference sequence). The CDR3 totals 12 residues.

This clonotype was counted at least ten times. The chain combines TRBV28 with TRBJ2-1; 7 bases are shared with TRBD1. V was pared by 2 bases and J by 4 bases, with 2 bases of the junction left unmatched. The CDR3 runs 14 residues. The V gene's germline CDR1 is MDHEN and CDR2 SYDVKM. The CDR3 sequence is CASSLTGAYNEQFF. The CDR3 nucleotides are TGTGCCAGCAGTTTAACAGGGGCTTACAATGAGCAGTTCTTC. The full variable domain, with the rest looked up from reference TRBV28 and TRBJ2-1, is DVKVTQSSRYLVKRTGEKVFLECVQDMDHENMFWYRQDPGLGLRLIYFSYDVKMKEKGDIPEGYSVSREKKERFSLILESASTNQTSMYLCASSLTGAYNEQFFGPGTRLTVL.

This clonotype was seen at least ten times. J is TRBJ2-3 and V is TRBV7-2, with D tentatively TRBD1 (6 bases). V lost 3 bases to trimming and J lost 1 base, with 11 bases between them. The CDR3 covers 15 residues. Germline V CDR1 and CDR2: SGHTA, FQGNSA. CDR3 sequence reads: CASSFRDIRTDTQYF. The CDR3 DNA sequence: TGTGCCAGCAGCTTCCGGGACATCCGCACAGATACGCAGTATTTT.

This clonotype was detected ten times or more. The chain carries TRBV7-9 and TRBJ2-1; TRBD2 matches at 10 bases. V lost 0 bases and J lost 8; bases outside the gene matches: 7. The germline V gene encodes CDR1 SEHNR and CDR2 FQNEAQ (reference sequence). The CDR3 is made up of 16 amino acids. CDR3 region: CASSLAQRGGLDEQFF. CDR3 nucleotides: TGTGCCAGCAGCTTAGCCCAGCGGGGGGGCCTAGATGAGCAGTTCTTC.

This clonotype turned up a few times. V and J are TRBV7-2 and TRBJ1-1; 7 nucleotides align to TRBD1. Germline CDR1 is SGHTA and CDR2 is FQGNSA. The CDR3 extends over 14 amino acids. Trimming took 5 bases from V and 1 from J; bases not matched to a gene: 4. In DNA form, the CDR3 reads TGTGCCAGCAGCACGGGACAGCCGAACACTGAAGCTTTCTTT. Its translation is CASSTGQPNTEAFF.

This clonotype has ten or more counts. The chain has TRBV28 and TRBJ2-1; D assignment may be TRBD1 or TRBD2 (5 bases each). Germline V CDR1 and CDR2: MDHEN, SYDVKM. This CDR3 is built from 13 residues. V lost 7 bases and J 8 bases, leaving 15 bases between the germline ends. The CDR3 loop reads CASIPGRQDEQFF. In DNA, the CDR3 is TGTGCCAGCATCCCGGGGCGGCAGGATGAGCAGTTCTTC. The full variable domain, in which reference TRBV28 and TRBJ2-1 provide the parts outside the CDR3, is DVKVTQSSRYLVKRTGEKVFLECVQDMDHENMFWYRQDPGLGLRLIYFSYDVKMKEKGDIPEGYSVSREKKERFSLILESASTNQTSMYLCASIPGRQDEQFFGPGTRLTVL.

There are many counts of this clonotype. The chain links TRBV28 to TRBJ2-1; TRBD1 agrees at 11 bases. CDR3 length: 15 residues. Germline lookup yields CDR1 MDHEN and CDR2 SYDVKM. Trimming removed 5 bases from V and 8 bases from J; junction bases left unmatched: 8. The CDR3 DNA follows: TGTGCCAGCAGTCCGGGGACAGGGGGATTCGATGAGCAGTTCTTC. The encoded protein is CASSPGTGGFDEQFF.

This clonotype was recorded a few times. V and J are TRBV27 and TRBJ1-1, with 8 bases matching TRBD1. J gave up 0 bases and V 4 bases, and 7 bases lay outside the gene matches. The CDR3 is 16 residues long. The germline gives CDR1 MNHEY, CDR2 SMNVEV (reference sequence). The CDR3 is CASSSRTGRVNTEAFF. For the CDR3, the DNA is TGTGCCAGCAGTTCCAGGACAGGGAGGGTGAACACTGAAGCTTTCTTT.

Only a few counts were recorded for this clonotype. This chain uses TRBV6-6 with TRBJ2-3, with a possible D match to TRBD1 (5 bases). The germline V and J ends were trimmed by 0 bases and 2 bases, with 9 bases remaining between them. The CDR3 has 15 residues. Germline V gene data show CDR1 as MNHNY and CDR2 as SVGAGI (reference sequence). The CDR3 here is CASSYSKGYTDTQYF. In DNA form, the CDR3 reads TGTGCCAGCAGTTACTCGAAGGGGTACACAGATACGCAGTATTTT.

In its sample, this clonotype was seen many times. The CDR3 reads CASSLDPPGPGYQPQHF. The CDR3 bases are TGTGCCAGCAGCTTAGACCCCCCAGGCCCAGGATATCAGCCCCAGCATTTT. This chain links TRBV7-2 with TRBJ1-5; D uncertain. The CDR3 length is 17 residues. Germline values: CDR1 SGHTA, CDR2 FQGNSA. Trimming cost V 1 base and J 5 bases, with 18 bases left between them.

The chain combines TRBV5-1 with TRBJ2-7; tentative D call: TRBD1 (5 bases). Trimming took 1 base from V and 3 from J, leaving 8 bases between them. Germline V gives CDR1 SGHRS, CDR2 YFSETQ. CDR3 length: 13 amino acids. The CDR3 DNA follows: TGCGCCAGCAGCTTGTTAGGGGACTACGAGCAGTACTTC. This gives the protein CASSLLGDYEQYF.

The rearrangement uses TRBV14 and TRBJ1-1; D unclear. V was trimmed by 4 bases and J by 5 bases, leaving 14 bases between them. The CDR3 runs to 14 residues. Germline values: CDR1 SGHDN, CDR2 FVKESK. The CDR3 region is CASSLKGRGTEAFF. Written as DNA, the CDR3 is TGTGCCAGCAGCCTTAAAGGGCGGGGAACTGAAGCTTTCTTT. The variable domain in full, with the rest retrieved from reference TRBV14 and TRBJ1-1, is EAGVTQFPSHSVIEKGQTVTLRCDPISGHDNLYWYRRVMGKEIKFLLHFVKESKQDESGMPNNRFLAERTGGTYSTLKVQPAELEDSGVYFCASSLKGRGTEAFFGQGTRLTVV.

This clonotype was observed at least ten times. V and J are TRBV7-9 and TRBJ1-2, with D hard to call. Germline V gene data show CDR1 as SEHNR and CDR2 as FQNEAQ (reference sequence). CDR3 length: 15 amino acids. V gave up 6 bases and J gave up 6 bases, with 20 bases separating them. The CDR3: CASSSGTKGANGYTF. The CDR3, as DNA: TGTGCCAGCAGTTCGGGAACGAAAGGAGCTAATGGCTACACCTTC.

The table lists this clonotype with a few counts. The chain recombines TRBV7-2 with TRBJ1-3; no firm D call. Germline lookup yields CDR1 SGHTA and CDR2 FQGNSA. The CDR3 runs 16 residues. V dropped 0 bases and J dropped 0 bases, with 9 bases sitting between them. DNA for the CDR3: TGTGCCAGCAGCTTAGCGGGAAGGAACTCTGGAAACACCATATATTTT. Translation gives CASSLAGRNSGNTIYF.

This clonotype was seen a handful of times. This rearrangement joins TRBV29-1 to TRBJ2-7; the D call may be TRBD1 or TRBD2 (5 bases each). With 3 bases removed from V and 3 bases from J, the gap between germline ends came to 9 bases. Germline V CDR1 and CDR2: SQVTM, ANQGSEA. This CDR3 has 12 residues. This CDR3 reads CSVEGTNYEQYF. CDR3 nucleotides: TGCAGCGTTGAGGGGACGAACTACGAGCAGTACTTC.

This clonotype was seen repeatedly, ten times or more. The rearrangement joins TRBV7-2 to TRBJ2-3, with TRBD2 matching 7 bases. CDR1 SGHTA and CDR2 FQGNSA come from the germline V gene. The CDR3 spans 14 residues. J gave up 4 bases and V 1 base, and 2 bases lay outside the gene matches. CDR3 protein: CASSLVLAADTQYF. CDR3 coding DNA: TGTGCCAGCAGCTTAGTCCTAGCGGCAGATACGCAGTATTTT. Full variable domain (missing parts from reference TRBV7-2 and TRBJ2-3): GAGVSQSPSNKVTEKGKDVELRCDPISGHTALYWYRQSLGQGLEFLIYFQGNSAPDKSGLPSDRFSAERTGGSVSTLTIQRTQQEDSAVYLCASSLVLAADTQYFGPGTRLTVL.

The table lists this clonotype with many counts. V usage is TRBV9 and J usage is TRBJ2-3; D tentatively fits TRBD1 or TRBD2 (5 bases each). The CDR3 runs 14 residues. Between the trimmed V and J ends, which lost 6 bases and 2 bases, there was a span of 13 bases. Germline CDR1 reads SGDLS; CDR2 reads YYNGEE. The CDR3 loop is CASTRGAPTDTQYF. The DNA for the CDR3 is TGTGCCAGCACTCGAGGGGCCCCCACAGATACGCAGTATTTT.

This clonotype occurred a few times. This sequence joins TRBV2 and TRBJ1-4; D is perhaps TRBD1 (6 bases). Trimming shortened V by 6 bases and J by 7 bases, and 15 bases separated the two germline ends. Germline CDR1 is SNHLY and CDR2 is FYNNEI. The CDR3 consists of 14 residues. CDR3 residues: CASRHRVLGEKLFF. CDR3 coding DNA: TGTGCCAGCAGGCACAGGGTTCTCGGTGAAAAACTGTTTTTT.

This clonotype occurred many times. V usage is TRBV19 and J usage is TRBJ2-2, with 8 bases lining up with TRBD1. Germline CDR1 is LNHDA and CDR2 is SQIVND (reference sequence). After removal of 1 base from V and 4 bases from J, the junction contained 2 bases not matched to a gene. This CDR3 spans 15 amino acids. This CDR3 is CASSIGDRTTGELFF. The CDR3 DNA is TGTGCCAGTAGTATAGGGGACAGGACCACCGGGGAGCTGTTTTTT.